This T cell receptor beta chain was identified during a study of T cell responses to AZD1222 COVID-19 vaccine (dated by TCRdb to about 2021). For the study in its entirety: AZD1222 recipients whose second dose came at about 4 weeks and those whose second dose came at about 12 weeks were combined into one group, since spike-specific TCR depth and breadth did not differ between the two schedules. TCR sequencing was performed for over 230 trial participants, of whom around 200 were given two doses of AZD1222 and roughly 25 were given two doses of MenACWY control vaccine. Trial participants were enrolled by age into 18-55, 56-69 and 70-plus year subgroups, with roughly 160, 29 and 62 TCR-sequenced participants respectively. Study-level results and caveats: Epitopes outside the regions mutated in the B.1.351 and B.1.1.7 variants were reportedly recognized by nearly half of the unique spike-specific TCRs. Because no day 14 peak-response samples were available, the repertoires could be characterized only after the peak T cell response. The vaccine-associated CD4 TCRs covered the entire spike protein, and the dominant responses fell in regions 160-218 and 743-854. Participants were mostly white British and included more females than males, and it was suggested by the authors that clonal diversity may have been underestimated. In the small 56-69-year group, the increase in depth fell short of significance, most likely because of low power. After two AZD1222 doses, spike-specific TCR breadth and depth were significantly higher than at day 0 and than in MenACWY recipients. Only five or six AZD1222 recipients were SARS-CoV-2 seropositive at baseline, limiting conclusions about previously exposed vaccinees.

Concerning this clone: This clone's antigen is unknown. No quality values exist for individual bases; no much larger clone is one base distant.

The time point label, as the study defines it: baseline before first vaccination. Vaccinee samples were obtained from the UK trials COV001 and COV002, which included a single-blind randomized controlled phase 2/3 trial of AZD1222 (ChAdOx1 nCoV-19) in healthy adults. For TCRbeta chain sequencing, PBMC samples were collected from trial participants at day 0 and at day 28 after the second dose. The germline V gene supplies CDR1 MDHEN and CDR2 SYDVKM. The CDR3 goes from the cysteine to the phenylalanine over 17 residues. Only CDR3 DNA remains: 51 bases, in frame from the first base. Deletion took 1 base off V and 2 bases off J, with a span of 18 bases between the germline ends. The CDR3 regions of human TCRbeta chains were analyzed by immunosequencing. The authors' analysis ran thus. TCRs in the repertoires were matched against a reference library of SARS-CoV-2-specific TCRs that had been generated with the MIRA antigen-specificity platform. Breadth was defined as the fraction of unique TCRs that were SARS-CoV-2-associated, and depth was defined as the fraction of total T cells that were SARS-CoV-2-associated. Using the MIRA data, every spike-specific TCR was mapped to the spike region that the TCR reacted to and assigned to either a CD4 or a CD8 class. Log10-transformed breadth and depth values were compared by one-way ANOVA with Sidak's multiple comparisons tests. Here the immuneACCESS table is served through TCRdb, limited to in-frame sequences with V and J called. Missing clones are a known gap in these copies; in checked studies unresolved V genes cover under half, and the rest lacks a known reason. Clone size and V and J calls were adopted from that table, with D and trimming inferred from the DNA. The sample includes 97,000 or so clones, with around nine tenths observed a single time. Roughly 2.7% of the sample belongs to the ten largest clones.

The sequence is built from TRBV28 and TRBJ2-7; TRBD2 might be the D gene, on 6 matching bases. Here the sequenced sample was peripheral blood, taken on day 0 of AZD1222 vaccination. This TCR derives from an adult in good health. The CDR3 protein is CASSLYPQGGPTYEQYF. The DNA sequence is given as TGTGCCAGCAGTTTATATCCGCAGGGAGGACCAACCTACGAGCAGTACTTC.